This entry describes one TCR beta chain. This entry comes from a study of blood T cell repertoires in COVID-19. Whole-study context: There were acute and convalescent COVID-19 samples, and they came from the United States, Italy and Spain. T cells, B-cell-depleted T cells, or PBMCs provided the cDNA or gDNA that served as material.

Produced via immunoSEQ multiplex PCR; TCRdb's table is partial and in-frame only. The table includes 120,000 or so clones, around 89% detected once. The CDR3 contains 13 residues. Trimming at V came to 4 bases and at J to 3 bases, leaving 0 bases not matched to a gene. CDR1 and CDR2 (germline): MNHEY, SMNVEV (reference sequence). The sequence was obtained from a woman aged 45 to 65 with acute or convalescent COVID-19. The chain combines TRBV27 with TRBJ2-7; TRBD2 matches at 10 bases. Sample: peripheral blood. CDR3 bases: TGTGCCAGCAGTTCTAGCGGGAGCTACGAGCAGTACTTC. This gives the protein CASSSSGSYEQYF.